Given below is one T cell receptor (beta chain) in context. Its specificity is unknown. The PCR used 60 Vbeta and 13 Jbeta primers. Assay used: immunoSEQ multiplex PCR; TCRdb lists only in-frame clones, some missing. This sample's table has 130,000 or so clones. CDR3 length: 14 residues. The V gene lost 4 bases and the J gene lost 5 bases, with 14 bases spanning the gap. CDR1 is LNHDA and CDR2 is SQIVND in the germline V gene (reference sequence). This specimen comes from a study of cytomegalovirus exposure and HLA in healthy donors. The wider study: In an earlier analysis, 95 million to 140 million unique TCR beta sequences were found from 150 million to 200 million T cells.

Study results and limitations: Roughly uniform sequencing depth across donors was assumed, possibly incorrectly. Indistinguishable V segments such as TRBV6-2 and TRBV6-3 were excluded.

What was sequenced was PBMCs. The clonotype was recovered from a woman in her fifties or sixties in good health and CMV-seronegative. The gene calls are TRBV19 and TRBJ1-2, with D tentatively TRBD1 (6 bases). CDR3 residues: CASSTAGANYGYTF. DNA for the CDR3: TGTGCCAGTAGTACGGCGGGGGCGAATTATGGCTACACCTTC.